The next 12 T cell receptor beta chains were all read from a single sample in a study of blood T cell repertoires in COVID-19 (TCRdb year 2020). The method was the immunoSEQ multiplex PCR assay. The table was pulled from immuneACCESS by TCRdb, which kept in-frame rearrangements only. Such tables lose some clones; where checked, under half of the loss comes from unresolved V genes, and the rest has no known cause. This sample holds about 670,000 clones; 75% to 90% were observed only once. The top ten constitute more than 0.25% of the sample. Sequences were obtained from peripheral blood. The source is a woman between 18 and 30 years old with acute or convalescent COVID-19.

V and J are TRBV7-6 and TRBJ2-7; 9 nucleotides line up with TRBD1. CDR3 length equals 14 residues. Looked up from germline, CDR1 is SGHVS and CDR2 is FNYEAQ. The V gene end was trimmed by 5 bases and the J gene end by 4 bases; junction bases not matched to a gene: 6. For the CDR3, the DNA is TGTGCCAGCAGCGTGGACAGGGGACCTTACGAGCAGTACTTC. Amino acid sequence: CASSVDRGPYEQYF. The whole variable domain, remainder taken from reference TRBV7-6 and TRBJ2-7, is GAGVSQSPRYKVTKRGQDVALRCDPISGHVSLYWYRQALGQGPEFLTYFNYEAQQDKSGLPNDRFSAERPEGSISTLTIQRTEQRDSAMYRCASSVDRGPYEQYFGPGTRLTVT.

This clone was observed a single time. V gene TRBV18 combines with J gene TRBJ1-1; 7 bases are shared with TRBD1. The V and J ends lost 3 bases and 0 bases, in that order; junction bases with no gene match: 7. The CDR3 loop spans 16 amino acids. The V gene's germline CDR1 is KGHSH and CDR2 LQKENI. The DNA for the CDR3 is TGTGCCAGCTCACCTCGGGACAGATTCATGAACACTGAAGCTTTCTTT. Protein: CASSPRDRFMNTEAFF. The whole variable domain, remainder taken from reference TRBV18 and TRBJ1-1, is NAGVMQNPRHLVRRRGQEARLRCSPMKGHSHVYWYRQLPEEGLKFMVYLQKENIIDESGMPKERFSAEFPKEGPSILRIQQVVRGDSAAYFCASSPRDRFMNTEAFFGQGTRLTVV.

The V call is TRBV7-8, the J call TRBJ2-6, with D maybe TRBD2 (5 bases). CDR3 size: 15 residues. Germline loops: CDR1 SGHVS, CDR2 FQNEAQ. The V and J ends lost 1 base and 8 bases respectively, with 12 bases between them. The chain's CDR3 is CASSLGAPGTNVLTF. CDR3 DNA sequence: TGTGCCAGCAGCTTAGGGGCCCCGGGAACCAACGTCCTGACTTTC.

The chain recombines TRBV4-1 with TRBJ1-1, with D uncertain. CDR3 length equals 14 residues. Trimming stripped 3 bases from V and 5 bases from J, with 13 bases between. Germline CDR1 MGHRA, CDR2 YSYEKL. CDR3 sequence reads: CASSQGRAGTEAFF. The CDR3 DNA reads as TGCGCCAGCAGCCAGGGGAGGGCGGGGACTGAAGCTTTCTTT.

This rearrangement joins TRBV19 to TRBJ1-3, with 7 bases fitting TRBD1. Germline loops: CDR1 LNHDA, CDR2 SQIVND (reference sequence). Trimming removed 7 bases from V and 4 bases from J; junction bases left unmatched: 16. This CDR3 is 17 amino acids long. DNA of the CDR3: TGTGCCAGTACCCCCAAAGTCCCGGGACAGTGGGGAAACACCATATATTTT. It specifies CASTPKVPGQWGNTIYF.

In nucleotides, the CDR3 is TGTGCCTGGAGTGTACCAGGGGTGCTGGGCTACACCTTC. It specifies CAWSVPGVLGYTF. The chain employs TRBV30 and TRBJ1-2, with a possible D match to TRBD1 (6 bases). V was cut by 0 bases and J by 8 bases, with 13 bases left in between. The germline V gene encodes CDR1 GTSNPN and CDR2 SVGIG (reference sequence). CDR3 length: 13 amino acids.

The chain is built from TRBV12-3 or TRBV12-4 and TRBJ2-3; D unresolved. The CDR3 is 12 amino acids. The V end lost 2 bases, the J end lost 6 bases, and 6 bases lay between the germline ends. The CDR3 DNA follows: TGTGCCAGCAGTTTATCCTCGGATACGCAGTATTTT. Encoded protein: CASSLSSDTQYF.

V is TRBV3-1 (or the pseudogene TRBV3-2) and J is TRBJ1-1; TRBD1 aligns across 7 bases. This CDR3 contains 15 residues. With V trimmed by 1 base and J by 7 bases, 9 bases remained unmatched. In germline, CDR1 is LGHDT, CDR2 YNNKEL (reference sequence). The chain's CDR3 is CASSQGIDRVREAFF. CDR3 DNA sequence: TGTGCCAGCAGCCAAGGGATCGACAGGGTACGTGAAGCTTTCTTT.

The chain uses TRBV7-8 and TRBJ2-1; 7 nucleotides agree with TRBD2. This CDR3 is built from 14 residues. In germline, CDR1 is SGHVS, CDR2 FQNEAQ. V was pared by 10 bases and J by 0 bases, with 6 bases of the junction left unmatched. The CDR3 region is CATLAASSYNEQFF. CDR3 coding DNA: TGTGCCACCCTAGCGGCGAGCTCCTACAATGAGCAGTTCTTC.

CDR3 in amino acids: CASSLIGQNYGYTF. The CDR3 region has the DNA TGTGCCAGCAGCTTAATAGGACAGAACTATGGCTACACCTTC. This chain uses TRBV7-3 with TRBJ1-2; a weak D match, TRBD1 (6 bases). Germline V lookup: CDR1 SGHTA, CDR2 FQGTGA. CDR3 length equals 14 residues. The germline V and J ends were trimmed by 1 base and 2 bases, with 8 bases remaining between them.

As to this clone: Other DNA sequences in the sample encode the same CDR3. The chain recombines TRBV24-1 with TRBJ1-5; TRBD1 is a possible D gene (5 bases). The CDR3 loop spans 14 amino acids. The V end lost 1 base, the J end lost 4 bases, and 7 bases lay between the germline ends. CDR1 and CDR2 (germline): KGHDR, SFDVKD. DNA for the CDR3: TGTGCCACCAGTGATTTATCAGGGAATCAGCCCCAGCATTTT. Translation: CATSDLSGNQPQHF.

V usage is TRBV5-1 and J usage is TRBJ1-3; no definite D call. The germline CDR1 and CDR2 sequences are SGHRS and YFSETQ. With 3 bases removed from V and 0 bases from J, the gap between germline ends came to 10 bases. The CDR3 totals 15 residues. This CDR3 is CASSSSSSSGNTIYF. In nucleotides, the CDR3 is TGCGCCAGCAGCTCGAGTAGCTCCTCTGGAAACACCATATATTTT.